This entry describes one T cell receptor (beta chain). Its antigen is unknown. The entry originates in a study of OX40 agonist ivuxolimab in advanced cancers. Background on the study: Administration of intravenous ivuxolimab to patients occurred every 2 weeks at 0.01 to 10 mg/kg. The group had a mean age of 60 years, ranged from about 20 to 90, and was 80% to 85% male. In three patients, partial responses were observed, one with hepatocellular carcinoma and two with cutaneous melanoma.

The ends were cut back, 1 base at V and 4 bases at J, with 13 bases in the middle. CDR1 and CDR2 (germline): SGHNT, YENEEA. CDR3 length: 15 residues. TCRdb keeps only in-frame clones here, not all; method: immunoSEQ multiplex PCR. The sample carries roughly 60,000 clones, about 83% recorded once. Findings of the study overall: Researchers did not establish what antigens the expanded peripheral T cells target.

The clonotype was recovered from an adult with an advanced solid tumor such as melanoma, head and neck, liver or kidney cancer. J is TRBJ2-5 and V is TRBV11-3; the D is unclear. The sequencing used CD4+ or CD8+ T cells sorted from blood, collected in a trial of the OX40 agonist ivuxolimab. The CDR3 region has the DNA TGTGCCAGCAGCTTAGGCCCCCGACAAGGAGAGACCCAGTACTTC. It codes for CASSLGPRQGETQYF.